The rows below give T cell receptor beta chains drawn from one sample of a study of OX40 agonist ivuxolimab in advanced cancers. Only in-frame clones appear in the TCRdb table, and some are missing; sequencing was by immunoSEQ multiplex PCR. This sample has about 83,000 clones, with 92% found just once. The input for sequencing was CD4+ or CD8+ T cells sorted from blood, taken in a trial of the OX40 agonist ivuxolimab. These receptors were obtained from an adult with an advanced solid tumor such as melanoma, head and neck, liver or kidney cancer. The CDR3 runs from the conserved cysteine through the conserved F or W. The D gene is left open where the match is weak. A clone size is listed for some rows: how often the clone was seen (once, few, many), or a class if it is expanded.

v_gene	abundance	d_gene	j_gene	CDR3nt	CDR3aa
TRBV15	.	.	TRBJ1-4	TGTGCCACCAGCAGAGGGGTTAATGAAAAACTGTTTTTT	CATSRGVNEKLFF
TRBV25-1	.	TRBD1	TRBJ1-5	TGTGCCAGCAGTGAAGGGACAGGGAATCAGCCCCAGCATTTT	CASSEGTGNQPQHF
TRBV27	once	TRBD1	TRBJ2-5	TGTGCCAGCAGTGGATCCGGGACAGGGGGGGAGACCCAGTACTTC	CASSGSGTGGETQYF
TRBV29-1	.	.	TRBJ2-7	TGCAGCGTTGAAGACCCCGTACTAGGCTCCTACGAGCAGTACTTC	CSVEDPVLGSYEQYF
TRBV6-5	.	.	TRBJ2-7	TGTGCCAGCAGTTACTCGGAGGGCCTCTACGAGCAGTACTTC	CASSYSEGLYEQYF
TRBV6-1	once	.	TRBJ2-5	TGTGCCAGCAGAGGTTTTGTGGGCGGGGAGACCCAGTACTTC	CASRGFVGGETQYF
TRBV5-1	.	TRBD1	TRBJ1-4	TGCGCCAGCAGCCAGGGACAGCCATTTGAAAAACTGTTTTTT	CASSQGQPFEKLFF
TRBV12-5	.	.	TRBJ2-1	TGTGCTAGTGGTTTGGTACTGGCTGCAAGCTACAATGAGCAGTTCTTC	CASGLVLAASYNEQFF
TRBV7-3	.	.	TRBJ1-1	TGTGCCAGCAGCCAAGGACAGCAAGCTTTCTTT	CASSQGQQAFF
TRBV7-8	.	TRBD1	TRBJ2-7	TGTGCCAGCAGCTTAGGGGACAGGGTTTCCGAGCAGTACTTC	CASSLGDRVSEQYF
TRBV7-8	.	.	TRBJ2-7	TGTGCCAGCAGCTTAAGGGGATCGTACGAGCAGTACTTC	CASSLRGSYEQYF
TRBV18	.	.	TRBJ2-5	TGTGCCAGCTCACCACCCGTCAAGGCGGTAGGGACCCAGTACTTC	CASSPPVKAVGTQYF
TRBV29-1	.	TRBD1	TRBJ2-7	TGCAGCGTCGGCTATGCGGGACAGGGGTATGAGCAGTACTTC	CSVGYAGQGYEQYF
TRBV5-6	once	TRBD1	TRBJ1-2	TGTGCCAGCAGCCTGGGACAGAACAACTATGGCTACACCTTC	CASSLGQNNYGYTF
TRBV4-2	.	.	TRBJ2-7	TGTGCCAGCAGCCAAGCGGGGGCGCTCGAGCAGTACTTC	CASSQAGALEQYF
TRBV10-3	.	.	TRBJ2-1	TGTGCCATCAGTGAGGTAGCGAGCTCCTACAATGAGCAGTTCTTC	CAISEVASSYNEQFF
TRBV5-8	.	.	TRBJ1-1	TGTGCCAGCAAACCCCGACCCCGGGACAATGAAGCTTTCTTT	CASKPRPRDNEAFF
TRBV11-2	.	TRBD1	TRBJ2-7	TGTGCCAGCAGCTTAATCGGACAGGGTCCCGAGCAGTACTTC	CASSLIGQGPEQYF
TRBV13	.	TRBD2	TRBJ2-1	TGTGCCAGCAGCTTACCGGGGGGGACTACATACAATGAGCAGTTCTTC	CASSLPGGTTYNEQFF
TRBV11-2	.	.	TRBJ2-1	TGTGCCAGCTACCCGGATGCGGCAAGCTACAATGAGCAGTTCTTC	CASYPDAASYNEQFF
TRBV21-1	.	.	TRBJ2-7	TGTGCCAGCAGCAAAGCTTGCCTCACCTACGAGCAGTACTTC	CASSKACLTYEQYF
TRBV2	.	TRBD1	TRBJ1-4	TGTGCCAGCATAAGACAGGGTGATGAAGAACTGTTTTTT	CASIRQGDEELFF
TRBV4-1	.	TRBD2	TRBJ2-3	TGCGCCAGCCGGAGCGGGGGTGTTAGCACAGATACGCAGTATTTT	CASRSGGVSTDTQYF
TRBV27	.	.	TRBJ1-5	TGTGCCAGCAGTTTAAGATCGAGCCGGGGGCCGGGTCAGCCCCAGCATTTT	CASSLRSSRGPGQPQHF
TRBV1	once	.	TRBJ2-2	TGCACCAGCAGCCAACGCGACATAAGTGCGGGGGGGATCGGGGAGCTGTTTTTT	CTSSQRDISAGGIGELFF
TRBV18	.	TRBD1	TRBJ2-4	TGTGCCAGCTCACCCACACGGGACAGGAAAAACATTCAGTACTTC	CASSPTRDRKNIQYF
TRBV2	few	.	TRBJ2-7	TGTGCCAGCAGAACAGGGATCAACGAGCAGTACTTC	CASRTGINEQYF
TRBV9	few	.	TRBJ1-1	TGTGCCAGCAGCGACTTAGGGGTGCGAGGGTTCACTGAAGCTTTCTTT	CASSDLGVRGFTEAFF
TRBV27	.	TRBD1	TRBJ1-2	TGTGCCAGCAGTTTAATAGGGGGCGGTGGCTACACCTTC	CASSLIGGGGYTF
TRBV19	.	TRBD1	TRBJ2-7	TGTGCCAGTAGTATTCAGGGGACAGTCTTTACCTACGAGCAGTACTTC	CASSIQGTVFTYEQYF
TRBV9	.	.	TRBJ2-7	TGTGCCAGCAGTACCTGCGAGCAGTACTTC	CASSTCEQYF
TRBV11-2	.	TRBD1	TRBJ1-1	TGTGCCAGCAGCTTAGATCTTGGGTTCGGGACAGGGGGTACTGAAGCTTTCTTT	CASSLDLGFGTGGTEAFF